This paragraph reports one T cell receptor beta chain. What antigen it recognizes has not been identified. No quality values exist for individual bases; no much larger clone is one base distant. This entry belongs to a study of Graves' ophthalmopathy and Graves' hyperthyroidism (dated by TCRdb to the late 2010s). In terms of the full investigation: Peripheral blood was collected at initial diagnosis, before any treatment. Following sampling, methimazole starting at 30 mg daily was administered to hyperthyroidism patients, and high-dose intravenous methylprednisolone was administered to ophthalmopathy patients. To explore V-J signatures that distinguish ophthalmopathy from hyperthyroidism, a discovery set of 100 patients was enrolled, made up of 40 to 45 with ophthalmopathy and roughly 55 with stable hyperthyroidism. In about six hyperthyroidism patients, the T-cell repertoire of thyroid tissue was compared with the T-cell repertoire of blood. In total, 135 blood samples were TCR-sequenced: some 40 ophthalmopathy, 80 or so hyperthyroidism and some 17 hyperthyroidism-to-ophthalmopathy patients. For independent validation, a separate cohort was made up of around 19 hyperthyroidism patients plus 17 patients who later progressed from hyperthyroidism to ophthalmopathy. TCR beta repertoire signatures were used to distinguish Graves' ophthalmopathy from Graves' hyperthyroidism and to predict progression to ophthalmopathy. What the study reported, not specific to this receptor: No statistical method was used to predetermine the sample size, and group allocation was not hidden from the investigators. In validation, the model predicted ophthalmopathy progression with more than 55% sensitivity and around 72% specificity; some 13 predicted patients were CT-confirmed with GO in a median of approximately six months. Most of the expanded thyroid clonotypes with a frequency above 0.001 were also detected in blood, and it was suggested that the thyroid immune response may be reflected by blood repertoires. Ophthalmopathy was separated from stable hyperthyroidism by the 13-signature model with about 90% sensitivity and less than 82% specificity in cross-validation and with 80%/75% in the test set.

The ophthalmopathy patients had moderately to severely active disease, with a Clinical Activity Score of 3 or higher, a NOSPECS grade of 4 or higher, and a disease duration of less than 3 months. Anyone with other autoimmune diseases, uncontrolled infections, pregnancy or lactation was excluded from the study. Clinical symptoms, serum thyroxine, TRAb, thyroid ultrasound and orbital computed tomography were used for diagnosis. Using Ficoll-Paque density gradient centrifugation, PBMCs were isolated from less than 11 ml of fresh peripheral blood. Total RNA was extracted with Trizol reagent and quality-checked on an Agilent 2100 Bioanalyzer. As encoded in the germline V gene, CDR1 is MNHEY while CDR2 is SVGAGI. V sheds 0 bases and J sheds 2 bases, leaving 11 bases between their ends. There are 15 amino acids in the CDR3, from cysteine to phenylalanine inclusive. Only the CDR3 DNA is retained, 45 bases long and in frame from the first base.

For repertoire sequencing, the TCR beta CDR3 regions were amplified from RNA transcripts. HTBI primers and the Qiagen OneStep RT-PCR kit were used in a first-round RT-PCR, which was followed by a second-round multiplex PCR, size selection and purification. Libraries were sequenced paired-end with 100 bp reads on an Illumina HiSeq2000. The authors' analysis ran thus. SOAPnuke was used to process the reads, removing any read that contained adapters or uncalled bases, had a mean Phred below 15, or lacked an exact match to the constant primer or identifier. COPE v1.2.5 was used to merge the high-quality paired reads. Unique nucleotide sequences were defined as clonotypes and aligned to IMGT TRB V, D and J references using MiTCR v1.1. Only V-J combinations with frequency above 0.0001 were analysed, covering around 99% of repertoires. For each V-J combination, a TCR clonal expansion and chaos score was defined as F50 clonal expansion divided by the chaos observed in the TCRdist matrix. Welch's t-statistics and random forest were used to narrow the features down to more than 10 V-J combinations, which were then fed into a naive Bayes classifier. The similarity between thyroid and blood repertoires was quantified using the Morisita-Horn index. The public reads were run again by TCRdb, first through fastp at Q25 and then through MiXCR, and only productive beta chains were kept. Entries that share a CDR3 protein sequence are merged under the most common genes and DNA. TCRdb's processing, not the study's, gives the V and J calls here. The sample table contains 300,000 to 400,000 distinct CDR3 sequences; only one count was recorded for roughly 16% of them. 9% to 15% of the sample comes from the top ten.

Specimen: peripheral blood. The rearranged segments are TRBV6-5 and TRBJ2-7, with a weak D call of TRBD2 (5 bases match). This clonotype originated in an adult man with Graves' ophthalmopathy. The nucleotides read TGTGCCAGCAGTTACTCGAACGTCGGGGCCTACGAGCAGTACTTC. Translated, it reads CASSYSNVGAYEQYF.